The next 21 T cell receptor beta chains were all read from a single sample in a study of cytomegalovirus exposure and HLA in healthy donors. The PCR employed 60 Vbeta primers together with 13 Jbeta primers. Assay: immunoSEQ multiplex PCR; the TCRdb copy retains only in-frame clones and omits some. Among around 120,000 clones listed, 80% were seen once. What was sequenced was PBMCs. The receptors here all came from a man aged 25-45 years in good health and CMV-seronegative.

This chain links TRBV7-2 with TRBJ1-2; no reliable D call. This CDR3 is built from 12 residues. CDR1 and CDR2 (germline): SGHTA, FQGNSA. V lost 1 base and J 8 bases, leaving 8 bases between the germline ends. CDR3 in amino acids: CASSLDYRGYTF. CDR3 bases: TGTGCCAGCAGCTTAGATTACCGGGGCTACACCTTC.

V usage is TRBV28 and J usage is TRBJ1-2; 7 bases align to TRBD1. Germline V CDR1 and CDR2: MDHEN, SYDVKM. The ends lost 6 bases at V and 1 base at J; junction bases unmatched: 8. The CDR3 has 15 residues. Here the CDR3 DNA reads TGTGCCAGCAGGCCCCAGACAGGGCATAACTATGGCTACACCTTC. Protein product: CASRPQTGHNYGYTF.

The chain links TRBV29-1 to TRBJ1-2; 8 positions agree with TRBD1. Germline CDR1 SQVTM, CDR2 ANQGSEA. There are 13 residues in the CDR3. The V and J ends lost 4 bases and 5 bases, in that order; junction bases with no gene match: 6. The CDR3 loop is CSVGPGTGYGYTF. CDR3 bases: TGCAGCGTTGGGCCCGGGACAGGTTATGGCTACACCTTC.

The gene calls are TRBV28 and TRBJ2-7; the match to TRBD1 covers 9 bases. J was trimmed by 4 bases and V by 8 bases; bases with no gene match: 9. This CDR3 region has 14 residues. Germline V gene lookup returns CDR1 MDHEN and CDR2 SYDVKM. This chain's CDR3 is CASRPNRGRYEQYF. The DNA of the CDR3 is TGTGCCAGCCGACCAAACAGGGGGCGATACGAGCAGTACTTC. Supplemented by reference TRBV28 and TRBJ2-7, the full variable domain reads DVKVTQSSRYLVKRTGEKVFLECVQDMDHENMFWYRQDPGLGLRLIYFSYDVKMKEKGDIPEGYSVSREKKERFSLILESASTNQTSMYLCASRPNRGRYEQYFGPGTRLTVT.

The chain employs TRBV28 and TRBJ2-5; TRBD1 matches 7 bases. The J call is in doubt because the DNA end fits TRBJ2-7 better. Germline V gene sequence: CDR1 MDHEN, CDR2 SYDVKM. The CDR3 runs to 13 residues. The CDR3 sequence: CASTGDRNYEQYF. CDR3 DNA: TGTGCCAGCACTGGGGACAGAAACTACGAGCAGTACTTC.

This clone was counted only a few times. This sequence joins TRBV12-5 and TRBJ1-1; TRBD1 matches 7 bases. This CDR3 comprises 15 residues. Germline V gene lookup returns CDR1 LGHNT and CDR2 FRNRAP. V was pared by 6 bases and J by 6 bases, with 13 bases of the junction left unmatched. In DNA form, the CDR3 reads TGTGCTAGTGGCACTATGAGGGGGCGAATCCCTGAAGCTTTCTTT. Protein product: CASGTMRGRIPEAFF. Full variable domain (outside the CDR3, taken from reference TRBV12-5 and TRBJ1-1): DARVTQTPRHKVTEMGQEVTMRCQPILGHNTVFWYRQTMMQGLELLAYFRNRAPLDDSGMPKDRFSAEMPDATLATLKIQPSEPRDSAVYFCASGTMRGRIPEAFFGQGTRLTVV.

The chain employs TRBV10-3 and TRBJ1-6, with D possibly being TRBD1 (6 bases). Deletions cut 3 bases from V and 0 bases from J, with 15 bases between. The CDR3 totals 18 residues. Per the germline V gene, CDR1 is ENHRY and CDR2 is SYGVKD. The CDR3 nucleotides are TGTGCCATCAGTGATCGGTTGGGGGCTATCTCCTATAATTCACCCCTCCACTTT. Amino acid sequence: CAISDRLGAISYNSPLHF.

This clone was seen only a few times. V gene TRBV4-1 combines with J gene TRBJ1-4; 7 bases agree with TRBD1. The CDR3 runs to 15 residues. The germline V gene encodes CDR1 MGHRA and CDR2 YSYEKL. V lost 0 bases to trimming and J lost 10 bases; unmatched junction nucleotides: 8. The CDR3 DNA sequence: TGCGCCAGCAGCCAAGATGACAGGGTTGGGGGAAAACTGTTTTTT. This sequence encodes CASSQDDRVGGKLFF.

CDR3 loop: CASSEALRQGATNVLTF. The CDR3 DNA follows: TGTGCCAGCAGTGAAGCGCTTAGGCAGGGGGCTACCAACGTCCTGACTTTC. This chain joins TRBV6-1 and TRBJ2-6, with TRBD1 matching over 8 bases. Germline CDR1 MNHNS, CDR2 SASEGT. CDR3 length equals 17 residues. J gave up 8 bases and V 0 bases, and 9 bases lay outside the gene matches.

V gene TRBV4-3 combines with J gene TRBJ1-2; D remains ambiguous. Germline V gene sequence: CDR1 LGHNA, CDR2 YSLEER. The CDR3 runs to 13 residues. V shed 0 bases and J shed 5 bases, with 7 bases lying between them. CDR3 sequence: CASSQDLSYGYTF. The CDR3 DNA reads as TGCGCCAGCAGCCAAGACCTCAGTTATGGCTACACCTTC.

The chain couples TRBV19 to TRBJ2-7; TRBD1 is a possible D gene (5 bases). V dropped 1 base and J dropped 4 bases, with 14 bases sitting between them. The CDR3 length is 15 residues. CDR1 and CDR2 from the germline V gene are LNHDA and SQIVND (reference sequence). The CDR3 DNA sequence: TGTGCCAGTAGTATAGTTCGGGCAGGGAATTACGAGCAGTACTTC. It yields the protein CASSIVRAGNYEQYF.

The chain links TRBV7-9 to TRBJ2-5; a possible D gene is TRBD2 (5 bases). This CDR3 spans 16 amino acids. Germline-derived CDR1 and CDR2 are SEHNR and FQNEAQ (reference sequence). V shed 2 bases and J shed 4 bases, with 17 bases lying between them. CDR3 nucleotide sequence: TGTGCCAGCAGCTTAAATAGGCGGGCCAGTCGAGAGACCCAGTACTTC. Amino acids: CASSLNRRASRETQYF.

The sample holds one count of this clone. V is TRBV18 and J is TRBJ1-1; TRBD1 agrees at 7 bases. From germline, CDR1 is KGHSH and CDR2 LQKENI. This CDR3 region has 14 residues. V lost 3 bases, J lost 1 base, and 2 bases stayed unmatched. The CDR3 DNA reads as TGTGCCAGCTCACCTAACAGGGGGAACACTGAAGCTTTCTTT. Translated, it gives CASSPNRGNTEAFF.

The chain links TRBV6-6 to TRBJ1-2; a weak D match, TRBD1 (6 bases). The CDR3 loop spans 13 amino acids. Germline V gene data show CDR1 as MNHNY and CDR2 as SVGAGI (reference sequence). Trimming shortened V by 0 bases and J by 6 bases, and 8 bases separated the two germline ends. The CDR3 DNA is TGTGCCAGCAGTTACTCGGCAGGGGATGGCTACACCTTC. Protein product: CASSYSAGDGYTF.

The rearrangement links TRBV29-1 to TRBJ2-7, with 8 bases lining up with TRBD2. Germline V gene lookup returns CDR1 SQVTM and CDR2 ANQGSEA. The CDR3 covers 13 residues. Trimming at V came to 4 bases and at J to 1 base, leaving 3 bases not matched to a gene. The CDR3 DNA follows: TGCAGCGTTGGGTCTAGCGGGTCCTACGAGCAGTACTTC. It encodes CSVGSSGSYEQYF.

The chain combines TRBV5-8 with TRBJ2-7; no clear D. The V end lost 6 bases, the J end lost 1 base, and 11 bases lay between the germline ends. Germline V CDR1 and CDR2: SGHTS, YDEGEE. This CDR3 has 13 amino acids. The CDR3 is CASTFPSSYEQYF. The CDR3 bases are TGTGCCAGCACCTTCCCTAGTTCCTACGAGCAGTACTTC.

This clone was observed a few times. Other DNA sequences within the sample encode an identical CDR3. The chain uses TRBV6-6 and TRBJ1-1; a weak D match, TRBD1 (6 bases). The germline CDR1 and CDR2 sequences are MNHNY and SVGAGI (reference sequence). V was trimmed by 6 bases and J by 2 bases, leaving 10 bases between them. The length of the CDR3 is 13 residues. CDR3 nucleotides: TGTGCCAGCAGCACTGGGGGCAACACTGAAGCTTTCTTT. It yields the protein CASSTGGNTEAFF.

This clone has a single count. The chain links TRBV4-1 to TRBJ2-7; D is ambiguous. The length of the CDR3 is 16 residues. Germline values: CDR1 MGHRA, CDR2 YSYEKL. V dropped 0 bases and J dropped 0 bases, with 12 bases sitting between them. CDR3 amino acids: CASSQDQRLTSYEQYF. The CDR3 DNA follows: TGCGCCAGCAGCCAAGATCAGAGACTTACCTCCTACGAGCAGTACTTC.

This rearrangement joins TRBV6-6 to TRBJ1-1, with D tentatively TRBD1 (5 bases). CDR1 is MNHNY and CDR2 is SVGAGI in the germline V gene (reference sequence). The CDR3 consists of 15 residues. Deletions cut 0 bases from V and 5 bases from J, with 13 bases between. The CDR3 is CASSYSEGARTEAFF. The CDR3 coding sequence is TGTGCCAGCAGTTACTCGGAAGGGGCGCGAACTGAAGCTTTCTTT.

V usage is TRBV30 and J usage is TRBJ1-2; D call uncertain. Trimming left V 5 bases short and J 7 bases short, with 5 bases between. The CDR3 length is 9 residues. Germline V CDR1 and CDR2: GTSNPN, SVGIG (reference sequence). CDR3 region: CAWGRGYTF. The CDR3 DNA follows: TGTGCCTGGGGCCGTGGCTACACCTTC. The entire variable domain, with the rest obtained from reference TRBV30 and TRBJ1-2, is as follows: SQTIHQWPATLVQPVGSPLSLECTVEGTSNPNLYWYRQAAGRGLQLLFYSVGIGQISSEVPQNLSASRPQDRQFILSSKKLLLSDSGFYLCAWGRGYTFGSGTRLTVV.

The chain carries TRBV7-2 and TRBJ2-7, with D possibly matching TRBD2 (5 bases). The germline V gene encodes CDR1 SGHTA and CDR2 FQGNSA. V was shortened by 1 base and J by 0 bases, with 16 bases between the two germline ends. The CDR3 spans 17 residues. DNA of the CDR3: TGTGCCAGCAGCTTAGTCCAGTCTCGTGGGAGCTCCTACGAGCAGTACTTC. Residues: CASSLVQSRGSSYEQYF. The full variable domain, with the rest looked up from reference TRBV7-2 and TRBJ2-7, is GAGVSQSPSNKVTEKGKDVELRCDPISGHTALYWYRQSLGQGLEFLIYFQGNSAPDKSGLPSDRFSAERTGGSVSTLTIQRTQQEDSAVYLCASSLVQSRGSSYEQYFGPGTRLTVT.